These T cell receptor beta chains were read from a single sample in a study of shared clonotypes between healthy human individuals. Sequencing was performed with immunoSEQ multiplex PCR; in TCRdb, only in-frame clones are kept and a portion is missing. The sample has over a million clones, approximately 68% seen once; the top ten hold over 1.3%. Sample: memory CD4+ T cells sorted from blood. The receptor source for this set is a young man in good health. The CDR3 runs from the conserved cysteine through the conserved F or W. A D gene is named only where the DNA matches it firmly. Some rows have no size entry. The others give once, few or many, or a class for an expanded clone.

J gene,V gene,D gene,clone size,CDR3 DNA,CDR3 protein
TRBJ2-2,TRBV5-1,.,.,TGCGCCAGCAGCTTGGGGCAGGAATCCGGGGAGCTGTTTTTT,CASSLGQESGELFF
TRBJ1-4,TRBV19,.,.,TGTGCCAGTAGTGCCCAGACAGGACGTAATGAAAAACTGTTTTTT,CASSAQTGRNEKLFF
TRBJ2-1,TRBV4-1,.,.,TGCGCCAGCAGTCTTACAGGAGCCTCATCCCATGAGCAGTTCTTC,CASSLTGASSHEQFF
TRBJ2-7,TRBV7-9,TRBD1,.,TGTGCCAGCAGCTTTACAGGGGTCTCCTACGAGCAGTACTTC,CASSFTGVSYEQYF
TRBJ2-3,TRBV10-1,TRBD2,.,TGCGCCAGCAGTGAGAGCGGGAGCTGGACAGATACGCAGTATTTT,CASSESGSWTDTQYF
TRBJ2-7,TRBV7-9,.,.,TGTGCCAGCGCTGGGCGGAACGAGCAGTACTTC,CASAGRNEQYF
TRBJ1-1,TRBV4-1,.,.,TGCGCCAGCAGCCACCACTCTTTCGCGAACACTGAAGCTTTCTTT,CASSHHSFANTEAFF
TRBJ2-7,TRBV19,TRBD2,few,TGTGCCAGTAAGGCGGGGGGCGGCTACGAGCAGTACTTC,CASKAGGGYEQYF
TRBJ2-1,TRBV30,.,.,TGTGCCTGGAGTGAAGCGGGCCCTTACAATGAGCAGTTCTTC,CAWSEAGPYNEQFF
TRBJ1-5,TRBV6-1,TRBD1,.,TGTGCCAGCCGGGACAGGGGCAGGGATAATCAGCCCCAGCATTTT,CASRDRGRDNQPQHF
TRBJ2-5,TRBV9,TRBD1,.,TGTGCCAGCAGCGTAGAGGGGACAGGGGTGCAAGAGACCCAGTACTTC,CASSVEGTGVQETQYF
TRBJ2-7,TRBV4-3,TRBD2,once,TGCGCCAGCAGCCAAGATCTACTAGCGGGAGGGTCCTACGAGCAGTACTTC,CASSQDLLAGGSYEQYF
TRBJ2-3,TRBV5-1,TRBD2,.,TGCGCCAGCAGCTCAACGGGACTAGCGGGAGTAAGACTAGGACCAGATACGCAGTATTTT,CASSSTGLAGVRLGPDTQYF
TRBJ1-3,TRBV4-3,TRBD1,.,TGCGCCAGCAGCCCAGCTCCGGGACAGCCCATATATTTT,CASSPAPGQPIYF
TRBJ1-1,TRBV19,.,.,TGTGCCAGCTCGAAGCGGAGCACTGAAGCTTTCTTT,CASSKRSTEAFF
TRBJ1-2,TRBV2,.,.,TGTGCCAGCACCCCCCGGTGGGGGGGCTATGGCTACACCTTC,CASTPRWGGYGYTF
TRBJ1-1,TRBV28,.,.,TGTGCCAGCAGTACCGGACAGAGGAGAACTGAAGCTTTCTTT,CASSTGQRRTEAFF
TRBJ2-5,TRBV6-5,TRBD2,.,TGTGCCAGCAGCCTTAGCGGGAGAGCTCGAACCCAGTACTTC,CASSLSGRARTQYF
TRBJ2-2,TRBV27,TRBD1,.,TGTGCCAGCAGCCGGGACAGAGGCACCGGGGAGCTGTTTTTT,CASSRDRGTGELFF
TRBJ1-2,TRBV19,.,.,TGTGCCAGTAGTCTGACAGATAACTATGGCTACACCTTC,CASSLTDNYGYTF
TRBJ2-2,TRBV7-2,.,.,TGTGCCAGCAGCTTAGGTTTTGAGTCCGGGGAGCTGTTTTTT,CASSLGFESGELFF
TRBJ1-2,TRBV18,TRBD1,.,TGTGCCAGCTCACCACCGGGACAGGGGGCGAACTATGGCTACACCTTC,CASSPPGQGANYGYTF
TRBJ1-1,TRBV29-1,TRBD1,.,TGCAGCGTACCGGACAGGGAGGTCACTGAAGCTTTCTTT,CSVPDREVTEAFF
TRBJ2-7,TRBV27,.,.,TGTGCCAGCTCGAGGGGCAGGTCTTACGAGCAGTACTTC,CASSRGRSYEQYF
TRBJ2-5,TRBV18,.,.,TGTGCCAGCTCACCGACTCGGCTAAAGGAGACCCAGTACTTC,CASSPTRLKETQYF
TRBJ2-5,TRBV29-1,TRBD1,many,TGCAGCGTTGAATTCGGGACAGGGGGTAAGGAGACCCAGTACTTC,CSVEFGTGGKETQYF
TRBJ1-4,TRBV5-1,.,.,TGCGCCAGCAGCTTATCGGGGACTAAAAATGAAAAACTGTTTTTT,CASSLSGTKNEKLFF
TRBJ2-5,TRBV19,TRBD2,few,TGTGCCAGTAGGGAGTCCAGCGGGAGGGAGACCCAGTACTTC,CASRESSGRETQYF
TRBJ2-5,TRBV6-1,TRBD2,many,TGTGCCAGCAGTGCCTCGTTAGCGGGGGCGCAAGAGACCCAGTACTTC,CASSASLAGAQETQYF
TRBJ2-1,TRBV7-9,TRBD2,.,TGTGCCAGCAGCTTACCCCCCAGACTAGCGGGCTTTTACAATGAGCAGTTCTTC,CASSLPPRLAGFYNEQFF
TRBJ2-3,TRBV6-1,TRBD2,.,TGTGCCAGCATTCGTTCTAGCGGCCCCACAGGTACGCAGTATTTT,CASIRSSGPTGTQYF
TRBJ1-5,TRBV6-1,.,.,TGTGCCAGCAGTGGAAGGGGATCCAATCAGCCCCAGCATTTT,CASSGRGSNQPQHF
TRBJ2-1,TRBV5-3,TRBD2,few,TGTGCCAGAAGCTCGGCGGGGGGCAGTCGCTCCTACAATGAGCAGTTCTTC,CARSSAGGSRSYNEQFF
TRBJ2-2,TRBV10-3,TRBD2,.,TGTGCCATCCGTGCGGCTAGCGGGAAACAAAACACCGGGGAGCTGTTTTTT,CAIRAASGKQNTGELFF
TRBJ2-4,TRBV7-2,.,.,TGTGCCAGCAGCTTAGGGCAGTTAGCCAAAAACATTCAGTACTTC,CASSLGQLAKNIQYF
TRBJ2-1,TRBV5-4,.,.,TGTGCCAGCAGATCGAGCCGAGGGGGGATTTACAATGAGCAGTTCTTC,CASRSSRGGIYNEQFF
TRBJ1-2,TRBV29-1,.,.,TGCAGCGTTTGGGGATTAGCGGTCCCCTCTAACTATGGCTACACCTTC,CSVWGLAVPSNYGYTF
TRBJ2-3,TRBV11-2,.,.,TGTGCCAGCAGCGTGACAGATACGCAGTATTTT,CASSVTDTQYF
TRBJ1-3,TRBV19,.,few,TGTGCCAAAGTCGCCCTAGACACCATATATTTT,CAKVALDTIYF
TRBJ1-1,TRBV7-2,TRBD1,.,TGTGCCAGCAGCGAAACAGGGGTGTCCACTGAAGCTTTCTTT,CASSETGVSTEAFF
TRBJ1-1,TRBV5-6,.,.,TGTGCCAGCAGCTTGTTCGACAGGAACACTGAAGCTTTCTTT,CASSLFDRNTEAFF
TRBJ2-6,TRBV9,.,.,TGTGCCAGCAGCGCTCGACAAGACCATCAGGGTCCGGGGGCCAACGTCCTGACTTTC,CASSARQDHQGPGANVLTF
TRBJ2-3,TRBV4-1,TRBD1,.,TGCGCCAGCAGCCAAGGGGGACAGGGTTTCACAGATACGCAGTATTTT,CASSQGGQGFTDTQYF